What follows is one T cell receptor (beta chain) and its context. Antigen specificity is unknown. Sequencing used immunoSEQ multiplex PCR; TCRdb keeps in-frame clones, though not all of them. Found here are more than 1 million clones, around three quarters of them singletons; the top ten hold 0.4% to 0.55%. The record originates from a study of shared clonotypes between healthy human individuals. Study context: Researchers drew samples from a couple of women and a few men aged 18 to 49. CD4 naive and CD4 memory each took three plates per donor, while CD8 naive took two and CD8 memory one. Findings and caveats of the study: Some clonotypes were shared by all four sorted-subset donors, while others were not shared. The non-shared ones had lower generation probabilities than the shared ones. A few donors showed sharing of about 5.5% of naive CD4 clonotypes.

The CDR3 extends over 15 amino acids. Trimming cost V 3 bases and J 3 bases; bases outside gene matches: 3. From germline, CDR1 is SGHTA and CDR2 FQGNSA. Sequenced input: memory CD4+ T cells from PBMCs. Subset defined: CD45RA-negative fraction. This chain connects TRBV7-2 to TRBJ1-1, with TRBD1 matching over 11 bases. The TCR originated in a man younger than 30 in good health. Some clones in this sample may be carry-over from other donors' samples. The chain's CDR3 is CASSFKGQGDTEAFF. The DNA of the CDR3 is TGTGCCAGCAGCTTTAAGGGACAGGGGGACACTGAAGCTTTCTTT.